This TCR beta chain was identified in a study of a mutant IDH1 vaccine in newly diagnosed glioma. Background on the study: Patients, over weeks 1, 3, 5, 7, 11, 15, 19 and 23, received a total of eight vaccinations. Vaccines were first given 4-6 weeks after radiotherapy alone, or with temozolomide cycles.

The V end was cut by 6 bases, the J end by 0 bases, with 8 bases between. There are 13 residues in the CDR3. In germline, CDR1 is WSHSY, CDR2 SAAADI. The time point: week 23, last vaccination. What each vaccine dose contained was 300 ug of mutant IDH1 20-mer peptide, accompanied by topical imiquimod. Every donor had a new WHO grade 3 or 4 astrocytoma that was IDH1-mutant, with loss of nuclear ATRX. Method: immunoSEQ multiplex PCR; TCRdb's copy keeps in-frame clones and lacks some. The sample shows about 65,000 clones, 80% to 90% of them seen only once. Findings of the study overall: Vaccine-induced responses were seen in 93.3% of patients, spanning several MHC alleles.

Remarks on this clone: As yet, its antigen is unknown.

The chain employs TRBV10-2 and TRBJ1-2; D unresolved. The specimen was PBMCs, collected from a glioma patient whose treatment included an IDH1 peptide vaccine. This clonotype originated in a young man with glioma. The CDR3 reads CASRYKPNYGYTF. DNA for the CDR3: TGCGCCAGCAGGTACAAGCCTAACTATGGCTACACCTTC.